The 26 T cell receptor beta chains listed next were all sequenced from one sample in a study of T cells in Graves' hyperthyroidism and ophthalmopathy (dated by TCRdb to about 2019). Library prep was done by multiplex PCR. Instrument on record: Illumina HiSeq 2000. The TCR beta CDR3 regions were amplified from the RNA transcripts. For the first round of RT-PCR on the TCR CDR3, the HTBI primer set was used together with the Qiagen OneStep RT-PCR kit. TCRdb trimmed public reads at Q25 via fastp, called clones via MiXCR and kept in-frame beta chains. All rows with the same CDR3 protein become a single entry with the most common DNA and genes. A total of 550,000 to 700,000 distinct CDR3 sequences appear in this sample, 46% of them only once. Jointly, the top ten make up roughly 20% of the sample. Sequencing used peripheral blood or thyroid tissue (not recorded which). The receptors here all came from an adult woman with Graves' disease, either hyperthyroidism or ophthalmopathy (not recorded which).

This clonotype was counted at least ten times. The CDR3 loop reads CASSYSRGAGQPQHF. Written as DNA, the CDR3 is TGTGCCAGCAGTTACTCCCGGGGGGCTGGGCAGCCCCAGCATTTT. The chain joins TRBV6-5 to TRBJ1-5, with D possibly TRBD1 on 6 matching bases. V was cut by 0 bases and J by 7 bases, with 13 bases left in between. This CDR3 has 15 residues. CDR1 MNHEY and CDR2 SVGAGI come from the germline V gene.

The rearrangement links TRBV10-3 to TRBJ2-7, with unresolved D. The V gene's germline CDR1 is ENHRY and CDR2 SYGVKD. The germline V and J ends were trimmed by 4 bases and 6 bases, with 10 bases remaining between them. CDR3 length equals 12 residues. The CDR3 DNA follows: TGTGCCATCAGTGGGAGTTGGGTCGAGCAGTACTTC. Its translation: CAISGSWVEQYF.

This clonotype was counted at least ten times. The rearrangement joins TRBV10-3 to TRBJ1-3; TRBD1 matches at 7 bases. V gave up 6 bases and J gave up 4 bases; unmatched junction bases: 6. Germline lookup yields CDR1 ENHRY and CDR2 SYGVKD. The CDR3 is 14 amino acids. The CDR3 sequence is CAIRGGQKGNTIYF. The CDR3 region has the DNA TGTGCCATCAGGGGGGGACAGAAAGGAAACACCATATATTTT.

This chain links TRBV6-1 with TRBJ1-6; D is uncertain. The CDR3 runs to 15 residues. Germline values: CDR1 MNHNS, CDR2 SASEGT. Trimming shortened V by 7 bases and J by 0 bases, and 10 bases separated the two germline ends. CDR3 coding DNA: TGTGCCAGCACCGAACACAGCTCCTATAATTCACCCCTCCACTTT. Translated, it gives CASTEHSSYNSPLHF.

This clonotype was detected ten times or more. The gene calls are TRBV5-1 and TRBJ1-1; D call uncertain. The CDR3 has 15 amino acids. Trimming took off 2 bases at V and 3 bases at J, with 14 bases between the two ends. CDR1 and CDR2 from the germline V gene are SGHRS and YFSETQ. The CDR3 coding sequence is TGCGCCAGCAGCTTCAACAACCTCGGGGACACTGAAGCTTTCTTT. Translation gives CASSFNNLGDTEAFF. The whole variable domain, remainder taken from reference TRBV5-1 and TRBJ1-1, is KAGVTQTPRYLIKTRGQQVTLSCSPISGHRSVSWYQQTPGQGLQFLFEYFSETQRNKGNFPGRFSGRQFSNSRSEMNVSTLELGDSALYLCASSFNNLGDTEAFFGQGTRLTVV.

This clonotype was seen repeatedly, ten times or more. This sequence joins TRBV24-1 and TRBJ2-7, with D possibly matching TRBD1 (5 bases). This CDR3 region has 14 residues. In germline, CDR1 is KGHDR, CDR2 SFDVKD. V lost 2 bases and J lost 4, with 11 bases in between. CDR3 DNA: TGTGCCACCAGTGATTCAAGGGGCAGGTACGAGCAGTACTTC. Residues: CATSDSRGRYEQYF.

The J gene is TRBJ1-1, the V gene TRBV20-1, with 10 bases matching TRBD1. Losses at the gene ends were 6 bases for V and 5 bases for J; bases not matched to a gene: 3. Germline-derived CDR1 and CDR2 are DFQATT and SNEGSKA (reference sequence). The CDR3 has 12 amino acids. The CDR3 spells CSAGTGVTEAFF. The CDR3, as DNA: TGCAGTGCGGGGACAGGGGTGACTGAAGCTTTCTTT.

This clonotype showed up many times. This chain connects TRBV10-2 to TRBJ2-6, with 10 bases lining up with TRBD2. The CDR3 spans 19 residues. CDR1 is WSHSY and CDR2 is SAAADI in the germline V gene. V gave up 3 bases and J gave up 2 bases; unmatched junction bases: 10. In nucleotides, the CDR3 is TGCGCCAGCAGTGATTCGACTAGCGGGTCTTTACCTGGGGCCAACGTCCTGACTTTC. It codes for CASSDSTSGSLPGANVLTF.

The rearrangement links TRBV4-1 to TRBJ2-2; 11 bases fit TRBD2. This CDR3 region has 18 residues. The junction had 20 bases not matched to a gene; V was cut back by 3 bases and J by 14 bases. From germline, CDR1 is MGHRA and CDR2 YSYEKL. CDR3 DNA: TGCGCCAGCAGCCACCGACTAGCGGGAACGGACCGGGGGAGCTCCCTGTTTTTT. Residues: CASSHRLAGTDRGSSLFF.

This clonotype has a count of ten or more. The chain recombines TRBV7-8 with TRBJ2-5; D remains ambiguous. The CDR3 consists of 18 residues. V lost 3 bases to trimming and J lost 2 bases, with 22 bases between them. Germline V CDR1 and CDR2: SGHVS, FQNEAQ. DNA for the CDR3: TGTGCCAGCAGCTTTTGGGCTCCGATAGGTTCACCTCAAGAGACCCAGTACTTC. It specifies CASSFWAPIGSPQETQYF.

V gene TRBV19 combines with J gene TRBJ1-1; 8 bases align to TRBD1. Germline V gives CDR1 LNHDA, CDR2 SQIVND (reference sequence). This CDR3 is 17 amino acids long. The V and J ends lost 4 bases and 6 bases, in that order; junction bases with no gene match: 16. CDR3 protein: CASSTKTGASTYPEAFF. In DNA, the CDR3 is TGTGCCAGTAGTACGAAGACAGGGGCTTCCACTTACCCTGAAGCTTTCTTT.

The V gene is TRBV10-3, the J gene TRBJ2-5; 7 bases align to TRBD2. CDR1 is ENHRY and CDR2 is SYGVKD in the germline V gene. The CDR3 loop spans 14 amino acids. J lost 5 bases, V lost 6 bases, and 9 bases had no gene match. Written as DNA, the CDR3 is TGTGCCATCAGATGGGGGGGGATGATGGAGACCCAGTACTTC. It specifies CAIRWGGMMETQYF.

The rearrangement links TRBV29-1 to TRBJ2-7, with D perhaps matching TRBD1 or TRBD2 (6 bases each). The germline V and J ends were trimmed by 1 base and 7 bases, with 11 bases remaining between them. Germline CDR1 is SQVTM and CDR2 is ANQGSEA. CDR3 size: 12 residues. This CDR3 is CSVEGGAGEQYF. As DNA, the CDR3 is TGCAGCGTTGAAGGGGGGGCGGGGGAGCAGTACTTC.

The chain is built from TRBV6-6 and TRBJ1-1; D remains unclear. The CDR3 has 12 amino acids. In germline, CDR1 is MNHNY, CDR2 SVGAGI (reference sequence). V gave up 7 bases and J gave up 3 bases, with 9 bases separating them. Here the CDR3 reads CASTLPDTEAFF. CDR3 nucleotides: TGTGCCAGCACTCTTCCAGACACTGAAGCTTTCTTT.

This clonotype was found many times. This chain links TRBV5-1 with TRBJ1-3, with a weak D call TRBD1 (5 bases). Trimming pared 4 bases from V and 2 bases from J, leaving 13 bases between. CDR3 length: 15 residues. The germline gives CDR1 SGHRS, CDR2 YFSETQ. The CDR3: CASSDNQGTGNTIYF. CDR3 sequence (DNA): TGCGCCAGCAGCGATAATCAGGGTACTGGAAACACCATATATTTT.

This clonotype was seen repeatedly, ten times or more. The chain is built from TRBV7-2 and TRBJ1-2, with a weak D call TRBD1 (6 bases). The germline V gene encodes CDR1 SGHTA and CDR2 FQGNSA. This CDR3 contains 15 residues. Trimming took 2 bases from V and 8 from J, leaving 18 bases between them. CDR3 protein: CASSLSQGTGIGYTF. Here the CDR3 DNA reads TGTGCCAGCAGCTTATCACAGGGAACCGGAATCGGCTACACCTTC.

The chain is built from TRBV4-1 and TRBJ1-2; D remains ambiguous. The CDR3 extends over 14 amino acids. The ends were cut back, 5 bases at V and 3 bases at J, with 13 bases in the middle. The germline CDR1 and CDR2 sequences are MGHRA and YSYEKL. CDR3 protein: CASSGGVRDYGYTF. CDR3 sequence (DNA): TGCGCCAGCAGCGGTGGGGTGCGTGACTATGGCTACACCTTC.

This clonotype was observed at least ten times. The CDR3 spells CASSLQGEITYEQYF. The CDR3 DNA reads as TGCGCCAGCAGCTTGCAGGGGGAAATCACCTACGAGCAGTACTTC. The chain combines TRBV5-1 with TRBJ2-7; 7 bases match TRBD1. The junction had 6 bases not matched to a gene; V was cut back by 1 base and J by 2 bases. Germline V gene data show CDR1 as SGHRS and CDR2 as YFSETQ. CDR3 length: 15 residues.

This chain links TRBV10-3 with TRBJ2-5; 7 nucleotides agree with TRBD2. Germline V gives CDR1 ENHRY, CDR2 SYGVKD. J was trimmed by 5 bases and V by 5 bases; bases with no gene match: 17. The CDR3 runs 17 residues. The CDR3 DNA is TGTGCCATCAGTCTAAACACCGGGGAGGGGATGATGGAGACCCAGTACTTC. Translated: CAISLNTGEGMMETQYF.

The chain recombines TRBV18 with TRBJ1-1; no clear D gene. Germline V gene data show CDR1 as KGHSH and CDR2 as LQKENI. V was pared by 3 bases and J by 3 bases, with 8 bases between. The length of the CDR3 is 13 residues. This CDR3 is CASSPYGYTEAFF. As DNA, the CDR3 is TGTGCCAGCTCACCCTACGGGTACACTGAAGCTTTCTTT.

This clonotype was recorded once. The chain links TRBV24-1 to TRBJ2-5, with D unclear. The V end lost 5 bases, the J end lost 4 bases, and 13 bases lay between the germline ends. Germline lookup yields CDR1 KGHDR and CDR2 SFDVKD. The CDR3 runs 14 residues. DNA of the CDR3: TGTGCCACCAGTGCCCCCGGGCCAGCAGAGACCCAGTACTTC. It specifies CATSAPGPAETQYF.

In its sample, this clonotype was seen many times. The rearrangement uses TRBV2 and TRBJ2-3, with 13 bases fitting TRBD2. Germline V gene data show CDR1 as SNHLY and CDR2 as FYNNEI. After removal of 10 bases from V and 15 bases from J, the junction contained 13 bases not matched to a gene. The CDR3 is 13 residues long. The CDR3 is CANTKGTSGIQYF. CDR3 bases: TGTGCCAACACAAAAGGGACTAGCGGGATTCAATATTTT.

The chain recombines TRBV20-1 with TRBJ1-2; D unclear. CDR1 and CDR2 (germline): DFQATT, SNEGSKA (reference sequence). The V end was cut by 6 bases, the J end by 3 bases, with 14 bases between. This CDR3 has 13 residues. The CDR3 spells CSAAETKHYGYTF. CDR3 DNA: TGCAGTGCCGCGGAAACGAAGCACTATGGCTACACCTTC.

This clonotype was observed many times. V is TRBV7-9 and J is TRBJ2-6; D call uncertain. CDR1 is SEHNR, CDR2 FQNEAQ, per germline (reference sequence). CDR3 length equals 16 residues. Trimming shortened V by 4 bases and J by 0 bases, and 10 bases separated the two germline ends. The CDR3 spells CASSSSVGSGANVLTF. The CDR3, as DNA: TGTGCCAGCAGCTCCTCAGTTGGCTCTGGGGCCAACGTCCTGACTTTC.

The V gene is TRBV15, the J gene TRBJ1-4; TRBD1 matches at 9 bases. Germline values: CDR1 LNHNV, CDR2 YYDKDF (reference sequence). The CDR3 loop spans 16 amino acids. Germline trimming cut 10 bases from V and 6 bases from J; bases unmatched to any gene: 15. Written as DNA, the CDR3 is TGTGCCAGCTCACCGCGACTACAGGGGGCATATGAAAAACTGTTTTTT. Its translation is CASSPRLQGAYEKLFF.

There are a few counts of this clonotype. This rearrangement joins TRBV7-3 to TRBJ2-2; 8 bases agree with TRBD2. V trimming: 6 bases; J trimming: 5 bases; junction bases outside the gene matches: 5. The CDR3 totals 14 residues. In germline, CDR1 is SGHTA, CDR2 FQGTGA. Here the CDR3 reads CASRQSGSTGELFF. The DNA of the CDR3 is TGTGCCAGCAGGCAGAGCGGGAGTACCGGGGAGCTGTTTTTT.